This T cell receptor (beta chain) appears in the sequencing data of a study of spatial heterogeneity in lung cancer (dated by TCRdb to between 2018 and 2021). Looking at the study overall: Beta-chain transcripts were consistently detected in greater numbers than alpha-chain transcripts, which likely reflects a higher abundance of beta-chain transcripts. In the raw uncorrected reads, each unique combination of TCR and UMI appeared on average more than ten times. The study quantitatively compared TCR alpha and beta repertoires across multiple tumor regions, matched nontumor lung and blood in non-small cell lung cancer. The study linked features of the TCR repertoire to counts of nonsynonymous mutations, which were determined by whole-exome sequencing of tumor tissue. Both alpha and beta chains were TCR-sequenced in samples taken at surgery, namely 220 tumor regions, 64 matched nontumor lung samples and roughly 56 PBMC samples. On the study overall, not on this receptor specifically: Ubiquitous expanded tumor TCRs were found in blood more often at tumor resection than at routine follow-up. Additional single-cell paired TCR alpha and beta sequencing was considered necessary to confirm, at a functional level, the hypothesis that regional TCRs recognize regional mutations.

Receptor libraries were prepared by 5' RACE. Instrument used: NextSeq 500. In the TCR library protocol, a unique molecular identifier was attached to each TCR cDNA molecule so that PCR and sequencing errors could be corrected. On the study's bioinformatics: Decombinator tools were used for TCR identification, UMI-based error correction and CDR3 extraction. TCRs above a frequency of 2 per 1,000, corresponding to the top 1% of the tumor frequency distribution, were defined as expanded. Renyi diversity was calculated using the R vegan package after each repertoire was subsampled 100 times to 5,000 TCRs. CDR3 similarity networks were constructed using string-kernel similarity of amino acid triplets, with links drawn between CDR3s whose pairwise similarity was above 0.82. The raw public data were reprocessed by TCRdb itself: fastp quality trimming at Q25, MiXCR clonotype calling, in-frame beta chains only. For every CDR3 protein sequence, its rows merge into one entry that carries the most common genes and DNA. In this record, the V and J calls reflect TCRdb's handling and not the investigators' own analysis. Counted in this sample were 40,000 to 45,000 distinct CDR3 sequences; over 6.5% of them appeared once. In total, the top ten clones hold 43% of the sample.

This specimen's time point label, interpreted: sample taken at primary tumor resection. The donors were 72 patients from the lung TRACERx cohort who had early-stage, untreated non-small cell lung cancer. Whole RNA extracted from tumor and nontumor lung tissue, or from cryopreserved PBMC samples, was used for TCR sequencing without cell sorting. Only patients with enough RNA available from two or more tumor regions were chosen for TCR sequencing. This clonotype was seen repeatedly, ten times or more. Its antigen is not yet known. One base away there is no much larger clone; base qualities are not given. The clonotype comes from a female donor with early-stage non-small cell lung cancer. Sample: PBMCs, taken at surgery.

CDR3 protein: CASSQFAGGGMNIQYF. The DNA sequence is given as TGCGCCAGCAGCCAATTCGCAGGGGGCGGTATGAACATTCAGTACTTC. Recombination linked TRBV4-1 to TRBJ2-4, and 8 junction bases match TRBD1. As encoded in the germline V gene, CDR1 is MGHRA while CDR2 is YSYEKL. The CDR3, cysteine through phenylalanine, is 16 amino acids long. Left in the record is the CDR3 DNA by itself, 48 bases read in frame from the first base. Relative to germline, V is missing 2 bases and J is missing 7 bases, with 10 bases of the junction outside any gene match.